The clone carrying this T cell receptor beta chain was seen a handful of times. The sample is drawn from a study of blood T cell repertoires in COVID-19. On the study more broadly: Collection of acute and convalescent COVID-19 samples took place in the United States, Italy and Spain. T cells, B-cell-depleted T cells, or PBMCs supplied cDNA or gDNA.

Under the authors' procedure: The assay estimated nucleated cells by amplifying reference gene primers. Only in-frame clones appear in the TCRdb table, and some are missing; sequencing was by immunoSEQ multiplex PCR. The DNA gave D and trimming, while V, J and clone size come from that table. Of more than 90,000 clones in the sample, 75% to 90% were seen once. The sample consisted of peripheral blood. The origin of this receptor is a woman aged 70-85 years with acute or convalescent COVID-19.

CDR3 coding DNA: TGTGCCAGCAGCCCCCCAGACGGGGGGTATTACGAGCAGTACTTC. Translation: CASSPPDGGYYEQYF. The chain carries TRBV11-1 and TRBJ2-7; 7 nucleotides match TRBD2. The CDR3 spans 15 residues. Germline V gene sequence: CDR1 SGHAT, CDR2 FQDESV (reference sequence). V was clipped by 5 bases and J by 4 bases; unmatched bases: 11.